This T cell receptor (beta chain) originates from a study of blood T cell repertoires in COVID-19. Concerning this clone: Other DNA variants within this sample encode the same CDR3.

Repertoires were generated with immunoSEQ multiplex PCR, while TCRdb's copy carries only in-frame clones and drops some. The sample includes 330,000 or so clones, 92% seen only once; the top ten take about 18%. The sequence was collected from a woman aged 25 to 45 who had recovered from COVID-19. The sequenced sample consisted of PBMCs or T cells enriched from blood (not recorded which).

CDR3 DNA: TGTGCCAGCCTTGGTAACATGAACACTGAAGCTTTCTTT. Translating it yields CASLGNMNTEAFF. The chain is built from TRBV28 and TRBJ1-1; no clear D. Trimming took 8 bases from V and 0 from J, leaving 10 bases between them. In germline, CDR1 is MDHEN, CDR2 SYDVKM. This CDR3 spans 13 amino acids. Full variable domain (remainder filled in from reference TRBV28 and TRBJ1-1): DVKVTQSSRYLVKRTGEKVFLECVQDMDHENMFWYRQDPGLGLRLIYFSYDVKMKEKGDIPEGYSVSREKKERFSLILESASTNQTSMYLCASLGNMNTEAFFGQGTRLTVV.